These 7 T cell receptor beta chains originate from one sample sequenced in a study of blood T cell repertoires in COVID-19. TCRdb's copy holds only in-frame clones and misses some; the assay was immunoSEQ multiplex PCR. The sample records fewer than 200,000 clones, more than 75% being singletons. The sample consisted of PBMCs or T cells enriched from blood (not recorded which). The receptors come from a woman aged 50 to 60 who had recovered from COVID-19.

The V and J genes are TRBV11-3 and TRBJ2-2, with D tentatively TRBD1 (6 bases). The CDR3 covers 13 residues. Germline V lookup: CDR1 SGHNT, CDR2 YENEEA. The V gene lost 5 bases and the J gene lost 7 bases, with 11 bases spanning the gap. CDR3 sequence (DNA): TGTGCCAGCAGCCGAGACAGGTTCGGGGAGCTGTTTTTT. Its protein product is CASSRDRFGELFF. Full variable domain (outside the CDR3, taken from reference TRBV11-3 and TRBJ2-2): EAGVVQSPRYKIIEKKQPVAFWCNPISGHNTLYWYLQNLGQGPELLIRYENEEAVDDSQLPKDRFSAERLKGVDSTLKIQPAELGDSAVYLCASSRDRFGELFFGEGSRLTVL.

The chain joins TRBV3-1 (or the pseudogene TRBV3-2) to TRBJ2-4; 7 positions agree with TRBD2. Germline V CDR1 and CDR2: LGHDT, YNNKEL (reference sequence). J was trimmed by 4 bases and V by 5 bases; bases with no gene match: 11. The CDR3 sequence is 16 residues long. This chain's CDR3 is CASSDKGLEAKNIQYF. CDR3 sequence (DNA): TGTGCCAGCAGCGACAAAGGACTAGAGGCAAAAAACATTCAGTACTTC.

This clone was observed a single time. The CDR3 nucleotides are TGTGCCAGCGGCTTGGCGGGAGGGGGCACAGATACGCAGTATTTT. Translating gives CASGLAGGGTDTQYF. The rearrangement joins TRBV28 to TRBJ2-3; 9 bases are a match to TRBD2. Germline V gene data show CDR1 as MDHEN and CDR2 as SYDVKM. The CDR3 length is 15 residues. The V and J ends lost 8 bases and 1 base, in that order; junction bases with no gene match: 7.

This clone showed up just a few times. This sequence joins TRBV4-1 and TRBJ2-3; 7 bases fit TRBD2. Germline assignment: CDR1 MGHRA and CDR2 YSYEKL. The CDR3 contains 18 residues. Losses at the gene ends were 1 base for V and 6 bases for J; bases not matched to a gene: 16. This chain's CDR3 is CASSQVGGSGRRWDTQYF. Written as DNA, the CDR3 is TGCGCCAGCAGCCAAGTGGGGGGGAGCGGAAGGAGGTGGGATACGCAGTATTTT.

This chain joins TRBV28 and TRBJ2-5; 7 bases align to TRBD1. Per germline, CDR1 MDHEN and CDR2 SYDVKM. The ends lost 5 bases at V and 5 bases at J; junction bases unmatched: 11. This CDR3 has 15 amino acids. DNA for the CDR3: TGTGCCAGCAGTCCCCCGACAGGGTCGGACGAGACCCAGTACTTC. Translation gives CASSPPTGSDETQYF.

The rearrangement links TRBV4-2 to TRBJ2-5; TRBD2 matches 7 bases. Germline assignment: CDR1 LGHNA and CDR2 YNFKEQ. Losses at the gene ends were 1 base for V and 5 bases for J; bases not matched to a gene: 7. CDR3 size: 15 residues. CDR3 sequence reads: CASSQAGGTRETQYF. The DNA for the CDR3 is TGTGCCAGCAGCCAAGCCGGGGGGACCCGGGAGACCCAGTACTTC.

A few counts support this clone. The chain couples TRBV5-5 to TRBJ1-5; TRBD1 is a possible D gene (6 bases). The V end lost 4 bases, the J end lost 0 bases, and 17 bases lay between the germline ends. This CDR3 contains 17 residues. Germline V gene sequence: CDR1 SGHKS, CDR2 YYEKEE (reference sequence). Here the CDR3 DNA reads TGTGCCAGCAGCCCCTTCGGGTCAGGGGATAGCAATCAGCCCCAGCATTTT. Protein sequence: CASSPFGSGDSNQPQHF.